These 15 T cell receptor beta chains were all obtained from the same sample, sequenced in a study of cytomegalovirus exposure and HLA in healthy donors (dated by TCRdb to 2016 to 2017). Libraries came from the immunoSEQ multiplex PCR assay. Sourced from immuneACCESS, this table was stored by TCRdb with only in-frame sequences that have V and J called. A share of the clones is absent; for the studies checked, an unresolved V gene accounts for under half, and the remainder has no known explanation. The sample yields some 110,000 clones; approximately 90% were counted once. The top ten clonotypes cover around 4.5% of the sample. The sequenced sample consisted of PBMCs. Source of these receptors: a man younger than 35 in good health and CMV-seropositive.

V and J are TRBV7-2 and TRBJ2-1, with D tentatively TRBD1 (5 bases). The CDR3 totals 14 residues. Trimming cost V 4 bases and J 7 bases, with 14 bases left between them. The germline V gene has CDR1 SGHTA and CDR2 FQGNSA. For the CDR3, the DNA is TGTGCCAGCAGCTCACTTCAGACAGAAAATGAGCAGTTCTTC. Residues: CASSSLQTENEQFF.

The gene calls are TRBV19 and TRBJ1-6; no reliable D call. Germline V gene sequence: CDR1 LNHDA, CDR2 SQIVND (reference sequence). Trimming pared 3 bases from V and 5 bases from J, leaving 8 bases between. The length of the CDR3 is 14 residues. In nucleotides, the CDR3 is TGTGCCAGTAGTATTGAACAGAATAATTCACCCCTCCACTTT. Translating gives CASSIEQNNSPLHF.

CDR3 sequence (DNA): TGCGCCAGCAGCCAAGAAGCGCGGAACACCGGGGAGCTGTTTTTT. It codes for CASSQEARNTGELFF. This chain links TRBV4-1 with TRBJ2-2, with D uncertain. Looked up from germline, CDR1 is MGHRA and CDR2 is YSYEKL. Between the trimmed V and J ends, which lost 0 bases and 1 base, there was a span of 6 bases. The CDR3 sequence is 15 residues long.

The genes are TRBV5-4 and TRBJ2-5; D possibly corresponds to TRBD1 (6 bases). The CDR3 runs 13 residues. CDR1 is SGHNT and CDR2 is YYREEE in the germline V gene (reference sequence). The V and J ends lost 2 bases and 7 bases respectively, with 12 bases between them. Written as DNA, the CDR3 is TGTGCCAGCAGCTTTACAGGGTCGAGGACCCAGTACTTC. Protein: CASSFTGSRTQYF. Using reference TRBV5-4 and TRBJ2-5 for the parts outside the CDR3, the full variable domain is ETGVTQSPTHLIKTRGQQVTLRCSSQSGHNTVSWYQQALGQGPQFIFQYYREEENGRGNFPPRFSGLQFPNYSSELNVNALELDDSALYLCASSFTGSRTQYFGPGTRLLVL.

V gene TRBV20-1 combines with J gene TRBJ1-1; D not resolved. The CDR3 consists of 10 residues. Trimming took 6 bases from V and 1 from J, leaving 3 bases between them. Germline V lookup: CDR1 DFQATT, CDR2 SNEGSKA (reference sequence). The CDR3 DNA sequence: TGCAGTGCCAGGAACACTGAAGCTTTCTTT. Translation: CSARNTEAFF.

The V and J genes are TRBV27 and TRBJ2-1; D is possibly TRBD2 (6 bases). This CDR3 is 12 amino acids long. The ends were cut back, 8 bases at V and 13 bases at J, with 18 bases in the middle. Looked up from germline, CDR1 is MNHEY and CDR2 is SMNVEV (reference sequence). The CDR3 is CASSFPGGPQFF. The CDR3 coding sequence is TGTGCCAGCTCCTTTCCCGGGGGTCCCCAGTTCTTC.

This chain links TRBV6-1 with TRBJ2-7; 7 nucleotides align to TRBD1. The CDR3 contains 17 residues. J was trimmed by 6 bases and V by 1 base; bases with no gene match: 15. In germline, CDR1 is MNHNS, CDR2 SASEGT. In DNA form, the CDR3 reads TGTGCCAGCAGTGAAGTCGGACAGGAACTCTACCCCGGCGAGCAGTACTTC. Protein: CASSEVGQELYPGEQYF.

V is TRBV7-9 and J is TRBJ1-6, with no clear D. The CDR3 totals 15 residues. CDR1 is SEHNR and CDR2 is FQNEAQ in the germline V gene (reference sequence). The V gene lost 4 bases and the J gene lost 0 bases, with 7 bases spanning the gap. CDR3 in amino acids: CASSSGSSYNSPLHF. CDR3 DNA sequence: TGTGCCAGCAGCTCGGGGAGCTCCTATAATTCACCCCTCCACTTT.

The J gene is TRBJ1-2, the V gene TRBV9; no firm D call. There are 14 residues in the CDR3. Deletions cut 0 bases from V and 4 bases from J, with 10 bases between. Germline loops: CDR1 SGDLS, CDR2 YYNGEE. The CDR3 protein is CASSVGADPYGYTF. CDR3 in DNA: TGTGCCAGCAGCGTAGGGGCAGACCCCTATGGCTACACCTTC.

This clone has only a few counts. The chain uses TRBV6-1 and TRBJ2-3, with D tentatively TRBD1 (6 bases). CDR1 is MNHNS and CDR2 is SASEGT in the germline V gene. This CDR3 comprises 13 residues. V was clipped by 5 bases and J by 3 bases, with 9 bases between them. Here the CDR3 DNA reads TGTGCCAGCAGTAGACAGGAGACAGATACGCAGTATTTT. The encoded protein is CASSRQETDTQYF.

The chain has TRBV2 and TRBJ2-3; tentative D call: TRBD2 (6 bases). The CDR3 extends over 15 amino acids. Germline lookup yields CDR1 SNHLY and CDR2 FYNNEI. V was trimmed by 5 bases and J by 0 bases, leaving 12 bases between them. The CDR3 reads CASSIMGTSTDTQYF. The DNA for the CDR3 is TGTGCCAGCAGTATCATGGGGACTAGCACAGATACGCAGTATTTT.

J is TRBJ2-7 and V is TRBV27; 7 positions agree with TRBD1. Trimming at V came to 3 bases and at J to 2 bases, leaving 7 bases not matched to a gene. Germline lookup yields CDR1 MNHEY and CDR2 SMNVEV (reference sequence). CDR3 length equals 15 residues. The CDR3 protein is CASSLGTEATYEQYF. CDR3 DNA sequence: TGTGCCAGCAGTTTGGGGACAGAAGCCACCTACGAGCAGTACTTC.

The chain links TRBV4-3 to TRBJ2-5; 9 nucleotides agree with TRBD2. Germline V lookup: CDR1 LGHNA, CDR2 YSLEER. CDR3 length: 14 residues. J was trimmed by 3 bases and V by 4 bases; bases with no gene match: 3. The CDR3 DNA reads TGCGCCAGCAGCCTCTTAGCGGGAGAAGAGACCCAGTACTTC. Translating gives CASSLLAGEETQYF.

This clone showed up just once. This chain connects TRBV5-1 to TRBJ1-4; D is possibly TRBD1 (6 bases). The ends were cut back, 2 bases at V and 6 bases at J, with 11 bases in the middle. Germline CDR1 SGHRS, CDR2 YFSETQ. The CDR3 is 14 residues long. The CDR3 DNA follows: TGCGCCAGCAGCTTACAGGGATCGGATGAAAAACTGTTTTTT. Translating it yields CASSLQGSDEKLFF.

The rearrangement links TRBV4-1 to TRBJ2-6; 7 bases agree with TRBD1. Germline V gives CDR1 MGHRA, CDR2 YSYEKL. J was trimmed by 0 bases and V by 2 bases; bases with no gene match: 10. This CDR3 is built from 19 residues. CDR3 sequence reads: CASSQTTGTALSGANVLTF. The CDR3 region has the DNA TGCGCCAGCAGCCAAACCACCGGGACAGCTCTCTCTGGGGCCAACGTCCTGACTTTC.